These 32 T cell receptor beta chains share one sample of origin, sequenced in a study of T cells in Graves' hyperthyroidism and ophthalmopathy. TCR beta CDR3 sequences were amplified from RNA transcripts. Researchers ran a first-round RT-PCR on the TCR CDR3 using the HTBI primer set. TCRdb reprocessed the multiplex PCR reads with MiXCR, giving one entry per CDR3 protein. The data show hundreds of thousands of distinct CDR3 sequences, 30% to 40% seen once. Sequenced: blood. The receptor set was obtained from a woman aged 40 to 50 with Graves' hyperthyroidism.

V usage is TRBV20-1 and J usage is TRBJ1-3; perhaps TRBD1 as D (5 bases). Germline CDR1 reads DFQATT; CDR2 reads SNEGSKA (reference sequence). CDR3 length: 15 amino acids. The V end lost 5 bases, the J end lost 3 bases, and 17 bases lay between the germline ends. The CDR3 coding sequence is TGCAGTGCTCTAGCCCCAGAGGGGCTTGGAAACACCATATATTTT. Residues: CSALAPEGLGNTIYF.

The CDR3 loop reads CASSFDRVVSPLHF. CDR3 DNA: TGTGCCAGCAGTTTTGACAGGGTGGTTTCACCCCTCCACTTT. The chain has TRBV2 and TRBJ1-6; TRBD1 aligns across 7 bases. Germline assignment: CDR1 SNHLY and CDR2 FYNNEI. This CDR3 region has 14 residues. V trimming: 5 bases; J trimming: 9 bases; junction bases outside the gene matches: 7. Together with reference TRBV2 and TRBJ1-6, the CDR3 gives the full variable domain: EPEVTQTPSHQVTQMGQEVILRCVPISNHLYFYWYRQILGQKVEFLVSFYNNEISEKSEIFDDQFSVERPDGSNFTLKIRSTKLEDSAMYFCASSFDRVVSPLHFGNGTRLTVT.

This clonotype was seen only a few times. A much larger clone is a single base away; this may be a read error. This chain links TRBV7-9 with TRBJ1-2; the D is unclear. The CDR3 loop spans 15 amino acids. In germline, CDR1 is SEHNR, CDR2 FQNEAQ (reference sequence). The CDR3 bases are TGTGCCAGCAGCTTAGTTCGGCTGGGCCAGGATGGCTACGCCTTC. Amino acids: CASSLVRLGQDGYAF. Variable domain in full (rest from reference TRBV7-9 and TRBJ1-2): DTGVSQNPRHKITKRGQNVTFRCDPISEHNRLYWYRQTLGQGPEFLTYFQNEAQLEKSRLLSDRFSAERPKGSFSTLEIQRTEQGDSAMYLCASSLVRLGQDGYAFGSGTRLTVV.

The table lists this clonotype with many counts. The chain carries TRBV20-1 and TRBJ1-3; 8 nucleotides match TRBD1. Looked up from germline, CDR1 is DFQATT and CDR2 is SNEGSKA (reference sequence). V lost 2 bases, J lost 0 bases, and 15 bases stayed unmatched. The CDR3 has 19 amino acids. In DNA, the CDR3 is TGCAGTGCTAGACCTGCGCGGACAGGGCTTCTCTCCTCTGGAAACACCATATATTTT. Amino acid sequence: CSARPARTGLLSSGNTIYF.

This clonotype appeared many times. The chain is built from TRBV13 and TRBJ2-7; no definite D call. V lost 4 bases and J 2 bases, leaving 9 bases between the germline ends. CDR3 size: 13 residues. Per the germline V gene, CDR1 is PRHDT and CDR2 is FYEKMQ (reference sequence). The CDR3: CASSSQPTYEQYF. In DNA form, the CDR3 reads TGTGCCAGCAGCTCGCAGCCCACCTACGAGCAGTACTTC.

This clonotype was observed a few times. The V gene is TRBV5-5, the J gene TRBJ1-1; TRBD1 might be the D (6 bases). The CDR3 consists of 14 residues. Trimming removed 4 bases from V and 4 bases from J, with 14 bases in between. Germline CDR1 is SGHKS and CDR2 is YYEKEE (reference sequence). The CDR3 DNA reads as TGTGCCAGCAGCGAAAAAGGGGGGCGCACTGAAGCTTTCTTT. Translated, it gives CASSEKGGRTEAFF.

The V and J genes are TRBV7-3 and TRBJ2-2; 10 bases fit TRBD1. The CDR3 covers 17 residues. Germline V gene lookup returns CDR1 SGHTA and CDR2 FQGTGA. Germline trimming cut 5 bases from V and 3 bases from J; bases unmatched to any gene: 9. The CDR3 protein is CASSPWTGGVHTGELFF. The CDR3 region has the DNA TGTGCCAGCAGCCCGTGGACAGGGGGAGTTCACACCGGGGAGCTGTTTTTT.

This rearrangement joins TRBV6-5 to TRBJ1-2; D may be TRBD1 (6 bases). The V and J ends lost 0 bases and 3 bases respectively, with 11 bases between them. Germline CDR1 MNHEY, CDR2 SVGAGI. This CDR3 has 15 residues. The CDR3 region is CASSYSWRGHYGYTF. CDR3 coding DNA: TGTGCCAGCAGTTACTCCTGGCGGGGGCACTATGGCTACACCTTC.

This sequence joins TRBV4-3 and TRBJ1-1; no firm D call. Trimming took off 0 bases at V and 1 base at J, with 15 bases between the two ends. The length of the CDR3 is 17 residues. The germline gives CDR1 LGHNA, CDR2 YSLEER. CDR3 bases: TGCGCCAGCAGCCAAGATTCGTCAACCCGGGGGAACACTGAAGCTTTCTTT. It codes for CASSQDSSTRGNTEAFF.

This chain links TRBV6-2 or TRBV6-3 with TRBJ1-5; 8 bases align to TRBD1. The CDR3 is made up of 15 amino acids. Germline trimming cut 0 bases from V and 6 bases from J; bases unmatched to any gene: 4. In germline, CDR1 is MNHEY, CDR2 SVGEGT. CDR3 coding DNA: TGTGCCAGCAGTTACTCGACAGGGGTAAGTCAGCCCCAGCATTTT. It translates to CASSYSTGVSQPQHF.

In its sample, this clonotype was seen a few times. The chain is built from TRBV4-3 and TRBJ1-1; tentative D call: TRBD1 (5 bases). Looked up from germline, CDR1 is LGHNA and CDR2 is YSLEER. CDR3 length: 17 amino acids. Trimming removed 0 bases at V and 4 bases at J, with 18 bases between. DNA of the CDR3: TGCGCCAGCAGCCAAGAATTTTGGCAGGGTGGAGCCACTGAAGCTTTCTTT. Protein product: CASSQEFWQGGATEAFF.

This clonotype was detected a few times. The chain carries TRBV3-1 and TRBJ2-7; no definite D call. CDR3 length: 15 residues. The germline CDR1 and CDR2 sequences are LGHDT and YNNKEL (reference sequence). The V and J ends lost 1 base and 3 bases respectively, with 13 bases between them. The CDR3 bases are TGTGCCAGCAGCCAAGGAGTCGGAGTCTTCTACGAGCAGTACTTC. As protein: CASSQGVGVFYEQYF.

The chain is built from TRBV10-3 and TRBJ2-2, with TRBD2 matching over 11 bases. V dropped 10 bases and J dropped 0; count of bases not matched to a gene: 13. There are 18 residues in the CDR3. The germline gives CDR1 ENHRY, CDR2 SYGVKD. Here the CDR3 reads CASLAPPGLAANTGELFF. The CDR3 DNA is TGTGCCAGTCTGGCGCCTCCGGGACTAGCGGCGAACACCGGGGAGCTGTTTTTT.

This clonotype has at least ten counts. The chain carries TRBV10-3 and TRBJ2-2; 11 bases fit TRBD2. The germline gives CDR1 ENHRY, CDR2 SYGVKD. The J segment lost 3 bases and the V segment lost 4 bases, leaving 13 bases of the junction unmatched. This CDR3 has 19 residues. The CDR3 region has the DNA TGTGCCATCAGTGGGGGGATGGCGCTAGCGGGAGGACACACCGGGGAGCTGTTTTTT. Protein sequence: CAISGGMALAGGHTGELFF.

This clonotype showed up just a few times. This chain uses TRBV24-1 with TRBJ1-4; D gene unclear. The CDR3 extends over 13 amino acids. Germline V gives CDR1 KGHDR, CDR2 SFDVKD. The germline V and J ends were trimmed by 2 bases and 8 bases, with 8 bases remaining between them. The CDR3 DNA follows: TGTGCCACCAGTGATTCATGGAGCGAAAAACTGTTTTTT. Encoded protein: CATSDSWSEKLFF.

This clonotype was found once. CDR3 residues: CASSIGRVEAFF. CDR3 DNA: TGTGCCAGCAGTATAGGTAGAGTAGAAGCTTTCTTT. V is TRBV25-1 and J is TRBJ1-1; no clear D. The CDR3 loop spans 12 amino acids. The V gene lost 5 bases and the J gene lost 8 bases, with 12 bases spanning the gap. The V gene's germline CDR1 is MGHDK and CDR2 SYGVNS.

A few counts support this clonotype. This sequence joins TRBV10-3 and TRBJ1-1; D is possibly TRBD1 (5 bases). Germline V gives CDR1 ENHRY, CDR2 SYGVKD. The CDR3 loop spans 13 amino acids. V lost 3 bases to trimming and J lost 7 bases, with 12 bases between them. The CDR3 loop is CAISDNQGSEAFF. In DNA, the CDR3 is TGTGCCATCAGTGACAACCAGGGTAGTGAAGCTTTCTTT.

Turning to this clonotype: This sequence may be a read error, since a much larger clone differs from it by one base. The rearrangement links TRBV7-9 to TRBJ2-5, with 7 bases fitting TRBD1. The CDR3 consists of 19 residues. Germline CDR1 is SEHNR and CDR2 is FQNEAQ (reference sequence). The CDR3 DNA follows: TGTGCCAGCCTAACCAAGAGGGCGGCTACGAGACAGGGCCAAGGGACCCAGTACTTC. Its translation is CASLTKRAATRQGQGTQYF.

On this clonotype: A much larger clone lies one base from this, so it may be a read error. Since the CDR3 does not end with the conserved phenylalanine or tryptophan, this likely comes from a read error. The chain has TRBV10-3 and TRBJ1-5; 7 bases are shared with TRBD1. In germline, CDR1 is ENHRY, CDR2 SYGVKD. The CDR3 is made up of 14 amino acids. The V gene end was trimmed by 3 bases and the J gene end by 7 bases; junction bases not matched to a gene: 6. The CDR3 is CAISEGRGAQPQHL. The CDR3 region has the DNA TGTGCCATCAGTGAAGGCAGGGGGGCCCAGCCCCAGCATCTT.

This clonotype showed up just once. The germline gene is not matched at one end of the junction; a read error may be the cause. The CDR3 protein is CACSLPGELFF. In nucleotides, the CDR3 is TGTGCCTGCAGTCTTCCCGGGGAGCTGTTTTTT. V is TRBV5-6 and J is TRBJ2-2; no clear D. CDR3 length equals 11 residues. Germline values: CDR1 SGHDT, CDR2 YYEEEE.

Regarding this clonotype: A much larger clone differs by one base, so this may be a read error. The CDR3 spells CASSDSYGSYGYAF. CDR3 DNA sequence: TGTGCCAGCAGCGACAGTTATGGGTCCTATGGCTACGCCTTC. The chain links TRBV9 to TRBJ1-2; D unresolved. The CDR3 spans 14 residues. Per germline, CDR1 SGDLS and CDR2 YYNGEE.

As regards this clonotype: A junction end diverges from the germline sequence, so it may reflect a read error. The chain couples TRBV5-6 to TRBJ1-5; D unresolved. The length of the CDR3 is 15 residues. The V gene's germline CDR1 is SGHDT and CDR2 YYEEEE. As DNA, the CDR3 is TGTGCCGGCAGCTTGGGTGTCTATAGCAATCAGCCCCAGCATTTT. Its protein is CAGSLGVYSNQPQHF.

The V gene is TRBV3-1, the J gene TRBJ2-7, with D perhaps matching TRBD1 (6 bases). V was shortened by 5 bases and J by 4 bases, with 15 bases between the two germline ends. Germline-derived CDR1 and CDR2 are LGHDT and YNNKEL (reference sequence). The CDR3 is 14 amino acids. CDR3 in amino acids: CASSGRTDGYEQYF. The CDR3 DNA sequence: TGTGCCAGCAGCGGAAGGACAGACGGTTACGAGCAGTACTTC.

There are a few counts of this clonotype. The chain is built from TRBV4-3 and TRBJ2-6; possibly TRBD1 for D (6 bases). The CDR3 extends over 16 amino acids. V gave up 1 base and J gave up 7 bases, with 14 bases separating them. CDR1 is LGHNA and CDR2 is YSLEER in the germline V gene. This CDR3 is CASSQVGGLSANVLTF. The CDR3 DNA is TGCGCCAGCAGCCAAGTTGGGGGCTTGAGCGCCAACGTCCTGACTTTC.

A few counts support this clonotype. The CDR3 reads CASSRATGQAYEQYF. The DNA of the CDR3 is TGCGCCAGCAGCCGAGCTACGGGACAGGCCTACGAGCAGTACTTC. V and J are TRBV4-3 and TRBJ2-7; TRBD1 aligns across 8 bases. Germline V CDR1 and CDR2: LGHNA, YSLEER. This CDR3 comprises 15 residues. With V trimmed by 4 bases and J by 2 bases, 7 bases remained unmatched.

This clonotype was observed a few times. The chain has TRBV6-1 and TRBJ2-5; no definite D call. V was cut by 10 bases and J by 6 bases, with 12 bases left in between. CDR1 and CDR2 from the germline V gene are MNHNS and SASEGT. The CDR3 runs to 11 residues. This CDR3 reads CATSLGKTQYF. The CDR3 nucleotides read TGTGCCACCTCGTTAGGCAAGACCCAGTACTTC.

This clonotype was seen repeatedly, ten times or more. In DNA, the CDR3 is TGTGCCAGCAGCACGCTATTTCGTGGGGGCTACACCTTC. Protein: CASSTLFRGGYTF. The genes are TRBV7-2 and TRBJ1-2; D unclear. This CDR3 comprises 13 residues. Germline CDR1 reads SGHTA; CDR2 reads FQGNSA. Trimming took off 5 bases at V and 8 bases at J, with 15 bases between the two ends.

This clonotype was counted only a few times. The rearrangement links TRBV7-9 to TRBJ2-3; D might be TRBD2 (5 bases). The CDR3 has 15 residues. Between the trimmed V and J ends, which lost 6 bases and 2 bases, there was a span of 15 bases. Germline CDR1 reads SEHNR; CDR2 reads FQNEAQ (reference sequence). The CDR3 bases are TGTGCCAGCAGGCGAGAGGGCCTCTACACAGATACGCAGTATTTT. This translates into CASRREGLYTDTQYF.

V and J are TRBV20-1 and TRBJ1-6; 7 nucleotides match TRBD1. There are 16 residues in the CDR3. The germline gives CDR1 DFQATT, CDR2 SNEGSKA (reference sequence). V lost 0 bases and J lost 10; bases outside the gene matches: 12. The chain's CDR3 is CSARDQRQGINSPLHF. The CDR3 DNA is TGCAGTGCTAGAGATCAGAGACAGGGTATTAACTCACCCCTCCACTTT.

On this clonotype: One end of the junction fails to match germline, which may point to a read error. The chain combines TRBV25-1 with TRBJ1-2; TRBD1 agrees at 7 bases. Per the germline V gene, CDR1 is MGHDK and CDR2 is SYGVNS. The CDR3 length is 13 residues. In DNA, the CDR3 is TGTGCCACCACACAGGGGAGGAATTATGACTACACCTTC. It is translated as CATTQGRNYDYTF.

The chain is built from TRBV5-1 and TRBJ1-1; perhaps TRBD1 as D (5 bases). The CDR3 extends over 12 amino acids. Germline V gene lookup returns CDR1 SGHRS and CDR2 YFSETQ. V lost 5 bases and J lost 7, with 12 bases in between. The CDR3 DNA reads TGCGCCAGCAGGGAACCGGGGGGTGAAGCTTTCTTT. It translates to CASREPGGEAFF.

The genes are TRBV7-9 and TRBJ1-2; the match to TRBD1 covers 10 bases. This CDR3 has 16 residues. V lost 6 bases and J lost 6; bases outside the gene matches: 13. The germline V gene encodes CDR1 SEHNR and CDR2 FQNEAQ (reference sequence). The CDR3 sequence: CASRGTGETTWDGYTF. The CDR3 DNA is TGTGCCAGCAGAGGGACAGGGGAGACTACTTGGGATGGCTACACCTTC.